Following are 25 T cell receptor beta chains from one sample sequenced in a study of T cells in Graves' hyperthyroidism and ophthalmopathy. RNA transcripts yielded amplified TCR beta CDR3 regions. In the first-round RT-PCR of the TCR CDR3, the HTBI primer set was used. TCRdb independently ran MiXCR on the multiplex PCR reads; one entry per CDR3 protein. This table holds 530,000 or so distinct CDR3 sequences, around 45% found once. The sample consisted of peripheral blood or thyroid tissue (not recorded which). The receptors here all came from a woman in her late teens or twenties with Graves' hyperthyroidism.

This clonotype was detected once. The chain recombines TRBV25-1 with TRBJ1-5, with TRBD1 as a possible D gene (5 bases). CDR1 and CDR2 (germline): MGHDK, SYGVNS. The CDR3 contains 15 residues. V was trimmed by 2 bases and J by 0 bases, leaving 8 bases between them. CDR3: CASSEQGYSNQPQHF. The DNA of the CDR3 is TGTGCCAGCAGTGAACAGGGATATAGCAATCAGCCCCAGCATTTT.

This clonotype has just one count. A clone one base away is much larger, so this may be a read error. The J gene is TRBJ2-7, the V gene TRBV7-6; perhaps D is TRBD1 or TRBD2 (5 bases each). This CDR3 has 14 residues. Germline V CDR1 and CDR2: SGHVS, FNYEAQ. V was pared by 11 bases and J by 4 bases, with 21 bases between. CDR3 nucleotide sequence: TGTGCCGGCTTGGGGAGCGCAGGGAAATACGAGCAGTACTTC. This sequence encodes CAGLGSAGKYEQYF.

There are many counts of this clonotype. The rearrangement joins TRBV24-1 to TRBJ2-3, with D unresolved. This CDR3 region has 14 residues. In germline, CDR1 is KGHDR, CDR2 SFDVKD. The V end was cut by 3 bases, the J end by 6 bases, with 12 bases between. The CDR3: CATSDNGRLDTQYF. DNA for the CDR3: TGTGCCACCAGTGATAATGGACGACTGGATACGCAGTATTTT.

About this clonotype: It may be a read error: a sequence one base away is much more abundant. V gene TRBV20-1 combines with J gene TRBJ2-7; D is uncertain. The CDR3 runs 14 residues. Per the germline V gene, CDR1 is DFQATT and CDR2 is SNEGSKA (reference sequence). As DNA, the CDR3 is TGCAGTGCTAGAGATCTGGGGTATTCCTACGGGCAGTACTTC. Its translation: CSARDLGYSYGQYF.

This clonotype turned up a few times. This chain uses TRBV5-4 with TRBJ1-2; D gene unclear. The germline CDR1 and CDR2 sequences are SGHNT and YYREEE (reference sequence). The germline V and J ends were trimmed by 0 bases and 3 bases, with 15 bases remaining between them. The CDR3 is 16 residues long. The CDR3 DNA sequence: TGTGCCAGCAGCTTGGATGCCGCGACAAATGACTATGGCTACACCTTC. It translates to CASSLDAATNDYGYTF.

This clonotype was seen at least ten times. This chain uses TRBV6-1 with TRBJ1-2; tentatively, D is TRBD1 (5 bases). Trimming stripped 6 bases from V and 8 bases from J, with 19 bases between. Germline V gives CDR1 MNHNS, CDR2 SASEGT. CDR3 length: 14 residues. CDR3 region: CASSPERGGLGYTF. The CDR3 DNA reads TGTGCCAGCAGCCCAGAGAGGGGCGGATTGGGCTACACCTTC.

This clonotype was counted at least ten times. The chain couples TRBV20-1 to TRBJ1-2, with D perhaps matching TRBD1 (5 bases). CDR3 length equals 13 residues. The V end was cut by 0 bases, the J end by 7 bases, with 12 bases between. CDR1 is DFQATT, CDR2 SNEGSKA, per germline (reference sequence). This CDR3 is CSAREIGAVGYTF. The CDR3 DNA reads TGCAGTGCTAGAGAGATAGGGGCCGTTGGCTACACCTTC.

This clonotype was seen a few times. V gene TRBV7-2 combines with J gene TRBJ2-3, with unresolved D. The germline V and J ends were trimmed by 3 bases and 0 bases, with 7 bases remaining between them. This CDR3 comprises 14 residues. Germline values: CDR1 SGHTA, CDR2 FQGNSA. The CDR3, as DNA: TGTGCCAGCAGCTTCGGGCCAAGCACAGATACGCAGTATTTT. Protein sequence: CASSFGPSTDTQYF.

V is TRBV10-3 and J is TRBJ1-2, with D perhaps TRBD1 (6 bases). The CDR3 has 12 amino acids. Germline V gene lookup returns CDR1 ENHRY and CDR2 SYGVKD. Trimming shortened V by 3 bases and J by 10 bases, and 12 bases separated the two germline ends. The CDR3, as DNA: TGTGCCATCAGTGACGGGGGCAGGGCCTACACCTTC. It codes for CAISDGGRAYTF.

This clonotype occurred many times. A read error may account for a junction end that differs from germline. The chain has TRBV28 and TRBJ1-2; D possibly corresponds to TRBD1 (5 bases). CDR1 and CDR2 (germline): MDHEN, SYDVKM. The CDR3 extends over 12 amino acids. The chain's CDR3 is CASSTGRRVGSF. CDR3 DNA: TGTGCCAGCAGCACAGGACGGAGAGTGGGGTCCTTC.

CDR3 sequence reads: CASSSSGTGGLFYEQYF. The CDR3 DNA reads TGTGCCAGCAGCTCCTCCGGGACAGGGGGACTATTCTACGAGCAGTACTTC. The rearrangement uses TRBV7-2 and TRBJ2-7, with TRBD1 matching over 11 bases. V lost 4 bases to trimming and J lost 3 bases; unmatched junction nucleotides: 11. The CDR3 is 17 amino acids. The germline V gene encodes CDR1 SGHTA and CDR2 FQGNSA.

The V and J genes are TRBV18 and TRBJ2-7; possible D gene TRBD2, 7 bases. V was pared by 4 bases and J by 5 bases, with 15 bases between. CDR1 and CDR2 (germline): KGHSH, LQKENI. The length of the CDR3 is 14 residues. The chain's CDR3 is CASSLERGADEQYF. CDR3 DNA: TGTGCCAGCTCACTAGAACGGGGGGCCGACGAGCAGTACTTC.

The V and J genes are TRBV20-1 and TRBJ2-1, with unresolved D. Germline-derived CDR1 and CDR2 are DFQATT and SNEGSKA (reference sequence). The CDR3 contains 12 residues. The V end was cut by 5 bases, the J end by 5 bases, with 10 bases between. CDR3 protein: CSAADPDNEQFF. DNA of the CDR3: TGCAGTGCTGCGGACCCAGACAATGAGCAGTTCTTC.

In DNA, the CDR3 is TGTGCCAGCAGCTCTATAGCGGGGGGAGGTATGGGCAATCAGCCCCAGCATTTT. It encodes CASSSIAGGGMGNQPQHF. The gene calls are TRBV7-2 and TRBJ1-5; D is possibly TRBD1 (5 bases). V lost 4 bases, J lost 2 bases, and 21 bases lay in between. The CDR3 has 18 residues. CDR1 and CDR2 (germline): SGHTA, FQGNSA.

The rearrangement uses TRBV29-1 and TRBJ1-3, with 7 bases lining up with TRBD1. The CDR3 has 15 residues. V lost 4 bases, J lost 3 bases, and 9 bases stayed unmatched. The germline CDR1 and CDR2 sequences are SQVTM and ANQGSEA. The CDR3 nucleotides are TGCAGCGTTGTAGGGGGCGGGAAGGGTGGAAACACCATATATTTT. This codes for CSVVGGGKGGNTIYF. Drawing the rest from reference TRBV29-1 and TRBJ1-3, the complete variable domain is SAVISQKPSRDICQRGTSLTIQCQVDSQVTMMFWYRQQPGQSLTLIATANQGSEATYESGFVIDKFPISRPNLTFSTLTVSNMSPEDSSIYLCSVVGGGKGGNTIYFGEGSWLTVV.

This clonotype has more than one count but fewer than ten. The rearrangement uses TRBV7-6 and TRBJ2-1; the D gene is possibly TRBD2 (5 bases). Germline-derived CDR1 and CDR2 are SGHVS and FNYEAQ. The V end lost 5 bases, the J end lost 3 bases, and 17 bases lay between the germline ends. CDR3 length equals 16 residues. The CDR3 is CASSPYAQRDYNEQFF. The CDR3 DNA reads TGTGCCAGCAGCCCGTATGCACAGAGGGACTACAATGAGCAGTTCTTC.

This clonotype turned up a few times. The V and J genes are TRBV29-1 and TRBJ2-7, with TRBD2 identical over 7 bases. Germline V gene lookup returns CDR1 SQVTM and CDR2 ANQGSEA. There are 11 residues in the CDR3. With 6 bases clipped from V and 3 bases from J, the junction kept 2 bases outside the gene matches. CDR3: CSVRDYYEQYF. DNA for the CDR3: TGCAGCGTGAGGGACTACTACGAGCAGTACTTC.

Details on this clonotype: One junction end disagrees with the germline gene, perhaps due to a read error. The chain recombines TRBV7-2 with TRBJ2-5; 7 bases fit TRBD1. The closer fit of TRBJ2-7 to the DNA end suggests the J call may be wrong. The length of the CDR3 is 14 residues. Per the germline V gene, CDR1 is SGHTA and CDR2 is FQGNSA. CDR3 nucleotide sequence: TGCGCCAGCAGCCAAGGGGACAGCACCTACGAGCAGTACTTC. It translates to CASSQGDSTYEQYF.

Regarding this clonotype: In this CDR3 the conserved last residue, phenylalanine or tryptophan, is missing, so a read error is likely. The V call is TRBV5-8, the J call TRBJ2-5; D call uncertain. Per the germline V gene, CDR1 is SGHTS and CDR2 is YDEGEE. The germline V and J ends were trimmed by 3 bases and 1 base, with 10 bases remaining between them. The CDR3 contains 14 residues. This CDR3 reads CASSSGRLQETQYL. The CDR3 DNA sequence: TGTGCCAGCAGCTCTGGACGCCTCCAAGAGACCCAGTACCTC.

This clonotype was seen only a few times. This sequence joins TRBV12-3 or TRBV12-4 and TRBJ2-5, with D tentatively TRBD2 (6 bases). CDR3 size: 15 residues. V gave up 4 bases and J gave up 5 bases, with 17 bases separating them. For the CDR3, the DNA is TGTGCCAGCAGTTCCCGGGACTCTCCTGGGGAGACCCAGTACTTC. It translates to CASSSRDSPGETQYF.

The chain employs TRBV24-1 and TRBJ1-2, with D possibly matching TRBD1 (6 bases). This CDR3 spans 15 amino acids. Germline V gene lookup returns CDR1 KGHDR and CDR2 SFDVKD. The germline V and J ends were trimmed by 2 bases and 4 bases, with 13 bases remaining between them. The CDR3 nucleotides read TGTGCCACCAGTGATTCGGACAGCTTCCTCTATGGCTACACCTTC. Its translation is CATSDSDSFLYGYTF.

In its sample, this clonotype was seen many times. CDR3 protein: CASSLDASALNTEAFF. Here the CDR3 DNA reads TGTGCCAGCAGCTTAGATGCTTCGGCACTGAACACTGAAGCTTTCTTT. The chain has TRBV11-2 and TRBJ1-1; D call uncertain. The CDR3 sequence is 16 residues long. Trimming left V 0 bases short and J 0 bases short, with 11 bases between. CDR1 and CDR2 from the germline V gene are SGHAT and FQNNGV.

This chain connects TRBV10-3 to TRBJ1-1; D is perhaps TRBD1 (6 bases). The CDR3 runs 15 residues. CDR1 and CDR2 (germline): ENHRY, SYGVKD. V lost 4 bases and J 5 bases, leaving 17 bases between the germline ends. The CDR3 nucleotides read TGTGCCATCAGTGGCCCCACGACAGGCGCTACTGAAGCTTTCTTT. Its protein product is CAISGPTTGATEAFF.

This chain links TRBV7-2 with TRBJ1-5, with 9 bases that match TRBD1. V dropped 5 bases and J dropped 0; count of bases not matched to a gene: 26. This CDR3 has 23 amino acids. Germline lookup yields CDR1 SGHTA and CDR2 FQGNSA. The DNA of the CDR3 is TGTGCCAGCAGCCAAGATTGGGGGACAGGGTACTGGGGTTTAGGGGATAGCAATCAGCCCCAGCATTTT. Translation gives CASSQDWGTGYWGLGDSNQPQHF. Full variable domain (missing parts from reference TRBV7-2 and TRBJ1-5): GAGVSQSPSNKVTEKGKDVELRCDPISGHTALYWYRQSLGQGLEFLIYFQGNSAPDKSGLPSDRFSAERTGGSVSTLTIQRTQQEDSAVYLCASSQDWGTGYWGLGDSNQPQHFGDGTRLSIL.

For the CDR3, the DNA is TGTGCCAGCAGGAAAGACAGGGGGTGGACCTACGAGCAGTACTTC. This sequence encodes CASRKDRGWTYEQYF. V usage is TRBV2 and J usage is TRBJ2-7; 9 nucleotides match TRBD1. Germline V gene lookup returns CDR1 SNHLY and CDR2 FYNNEI. The V and J ends lost 6 bases and 2 bases, in that order; junction bases with no gene match: 8. CDR3 length: 15 amino acids.